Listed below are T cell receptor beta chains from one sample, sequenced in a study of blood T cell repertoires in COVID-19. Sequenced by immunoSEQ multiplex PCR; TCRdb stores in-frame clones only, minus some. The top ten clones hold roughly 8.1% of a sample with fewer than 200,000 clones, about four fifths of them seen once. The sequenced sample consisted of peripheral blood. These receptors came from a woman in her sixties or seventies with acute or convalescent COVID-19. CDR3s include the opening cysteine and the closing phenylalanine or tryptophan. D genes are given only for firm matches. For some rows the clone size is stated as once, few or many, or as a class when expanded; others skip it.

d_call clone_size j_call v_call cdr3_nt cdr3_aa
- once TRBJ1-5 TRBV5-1 TGCGCCAGCAGCTTGGGTCCAGGGGAAGCTCAGCCCCAGCATTTT CASSLGPGEAQPQHF
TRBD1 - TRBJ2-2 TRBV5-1 TGCGCCACCTCCGGGACAGGGTATCACACCGGGGAGCTGTTTTTT CATSGTGYHTGELFF
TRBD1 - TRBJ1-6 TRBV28 TGTGCCAGCAGATTTAGTCCGACAGGGCCACCGGGCAGAGACCTCCACTTT CASRFSPTGPPGRDLHF
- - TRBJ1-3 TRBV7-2 TGTGCCAGCAGCTTAGAACAGGGCTGGGGAAACACCATATATTTT CASSLEQGWGNTIYF
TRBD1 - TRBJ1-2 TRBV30 TGTGCCTGGAGTACACACAGGGGGTACTATGGCTACACCTTC CAWSTHRGYYGYTF
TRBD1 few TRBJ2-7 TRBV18 TGTGCCAGCTCACCAACGGGACAGGGGTTTGGGGAGCAGTACTTC CASSPTGQGFGEQYF
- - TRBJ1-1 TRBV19 TGTGCCAGTAGTACACCGGACCAGGGAAGCACTGAAGCTTTCTTT CASSTPDQGSTEAFF
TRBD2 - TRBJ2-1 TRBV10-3 TGTGCCATCAGTGAGTCGGCTAGCGGGAGCGGCATCAATGAGCAGTTCTTC CAISESASGSGINEQFF
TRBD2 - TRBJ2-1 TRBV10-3 TGTGCCACCTTTCCCGGGGAGGGTGAGCAGTTCTTC CATFPGEGEQFF
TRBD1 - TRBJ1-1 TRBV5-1 TGCGCCAGCAGCTTGGCCCCGAGGGGGCGGGGCACTGAAGCTTTCTTT CASSLAPRGRGTEAFF
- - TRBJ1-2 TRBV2 TGTGCCAGCAGTGAAGATCGAGTAAACTATGGCTACACCTTC CASSEDRVNYGYTF
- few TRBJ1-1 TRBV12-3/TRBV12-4 TGTGCCAGCAGAACCGGGACTACTGAAGCTTTCTTT CASRTGTTEAFF
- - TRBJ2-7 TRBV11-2 TGTGCCAGCAGCTTCTCTAGCGTCTCCTCCTACGAGCAGTACTTC CASSFSSVSSYEQYF
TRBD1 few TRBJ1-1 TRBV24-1 TGTGCCACCACCCTGGACAGGAACGCTGAAGCTTTCTTT CATTLDRNAEAFF
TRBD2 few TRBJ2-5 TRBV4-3 TGCGCCAGCAGCCAGGGAGCGGGGGGAGAAGAGACCCAGTACTTC CASSQGAGGEETQYF
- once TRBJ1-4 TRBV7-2 TGTGCCAGCAGCTTAACGGGAACAACGGGAGAAAAACTGTTTTTT CASSLTGTTGEKLFF
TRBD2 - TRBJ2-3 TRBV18 TGTGCCAGCTCACCAAGGGGGACTAGCGGGGGCACAGATACGCAGTATTTT CASSPRGTSGGTDTQYF
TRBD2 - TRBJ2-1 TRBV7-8 TGTGCCAGCCGACTAGCGGGAGAGTACAATGAGCAGTTCTTC CASRLAGEYNEQFF
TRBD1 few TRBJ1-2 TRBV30 TGTGCCTGGAGCGCCGGGACAGGCTCATTAGGCTACACCTTC CAWSAGTGSLGYTF
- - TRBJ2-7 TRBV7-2 TGTGCCAGCAGCTTAAACGGCTACGAGCAGTACTTC CASSLNGYEQYF
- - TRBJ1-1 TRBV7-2 TGTGCCAGCAGCACTCGACAGGCCACTGAAGCTTTCTTT CASSTRQATEAFF
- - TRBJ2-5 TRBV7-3 TGTGCCAGCAGCTTAAATGCGGGTTCTGAGACCCAGTACTTC CASSLNAGSETQYF
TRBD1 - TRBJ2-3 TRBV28 TGTGCCAGCAGTCCGTACCTCTTAGGACAGGGGGACACAGATACGCAGTATTTT CASSPYLLGQGDTDTQYF
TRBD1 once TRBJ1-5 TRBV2 TGTGCCAGCACCCTACAGGGGAGCAATCAGCCCCAGCATTTT CASTLQGSNQPQHF
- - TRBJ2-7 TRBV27 TGTGCCAGCAGTCTGGTGGAGGGTGGCTACGAGCAGTACTTC CASSLVEGGYEQYF
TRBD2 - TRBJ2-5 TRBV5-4 TGTGCCAGCAGCTTGGGGCCGGGGGGGGAGACCCAGTACTTC CASSLGPGGETQYF
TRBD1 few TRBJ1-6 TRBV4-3 TGCGCCAGCAGCCAAGAAGAGGGGGCGAGGTCACCCCTCCACTTT CASSQEEGARSPLHF
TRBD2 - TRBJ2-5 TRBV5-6 TGTGCCAGCAGTTCAGGACTAGCGAGGCAAGAGACCCAGTACTTC CASSSGLARQETQYF
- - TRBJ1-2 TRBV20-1 TGCAGTGCCTCCAGGGGAGGCTACACCTTC CSASRGGYTF
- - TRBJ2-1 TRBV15 TGTGCCACCAGCAGAGAAGGGGGCAATGAGCAGTTCTTC CATSREGGNEQFF
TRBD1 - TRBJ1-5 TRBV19 TGTGCCAGTAGTATAGTCGGGACAGAAAATCAGCCCCAGCATTTT CASSIVGTENQPQHF
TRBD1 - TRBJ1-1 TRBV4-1 TGCGCCAGCAGCCAGGGTCAGGGGGAGCCTGAAGCTTTCTTT CASSQGQGEPEAFF
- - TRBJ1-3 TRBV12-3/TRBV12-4 TGTGCCAGCAGTTTAGTCCCAAGAAACACCATATATTTT CASSLVPRNTIYF
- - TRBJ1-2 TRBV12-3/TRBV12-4 TGTGCCAGCAGTTTTACTAGAGAAGGCTACACCTTC CASSFTREGYTF
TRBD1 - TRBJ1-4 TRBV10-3 TGTGCCATCAGTGAGTCGGGACAGGGGACTTTTAATGAAAAACTGTTTTTT CAISESGQGTFNEKLFF
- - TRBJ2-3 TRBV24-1 TGTGCCACCAGTGATTTGAAATCCCGAGTGCCTGCCTCCAGCACAGATACGCAGTATTTT CATSDLKSRVPASSTDTQYF
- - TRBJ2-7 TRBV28 TGTGCCAGCCCTCCAAGCGGTACCTCCTACGAGCAGTACTTC CASPPSGTSYEQYF
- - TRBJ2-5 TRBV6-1 TGTGCCAGCAGTGAAGGGGGCTCACCCGGACAAGAGACCCAGTACTTC CASSEGGSPGQETQYF
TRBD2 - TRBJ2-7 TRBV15 TGTGCCACCAGCAGAGATCGGACTAGCGGGAGGGGTGAGCAGTACTTC CATSRDRTSGRGEQYF
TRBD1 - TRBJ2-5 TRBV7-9 TGTGCCAGCAGCCCGGGGACAGGGGGATCAGGGACCCAGTACTTC CASSPGTGGSGTQYF
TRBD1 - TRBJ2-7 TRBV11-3 TGTGCCAGCAGCCAGGGGACAGGGGGCGAGCAGTACTTC CASSQGTGGEQYF
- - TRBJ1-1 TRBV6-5 TGTGCCAGCAACATCCTCACTGAAGCTTTCTTT CASNILTEAFF